This T cell receptor beta chain was identified during a study of cytomegalovirus exposure and HLA in healthy donors. Study conclusions and caveats: Based on reports, TCR beta sequences accurately predicted HLA-A and HLA-B alleles for most subjects. Apart from CMV serostatus, no immune exposure information was available.

PCR was performed using 60 Vbeta and 13 Jbeta primers. Sequencing used immunoSEQ multiplex PCR; TCRdb keeps in-frame clones, though not all of them. The sample has 150,000 to 200,000 clones, about 81% seen once. Germline CDR1 is SQVTM and CDR2 is ANQGSEA. The junction had 7 bases not matched to a gene; V was cut back by 7 bases and J by 5 bases. The CDR3 has 13 amino acids. A remark on this clone: The antigen remains undetermined.

The specimen sequenced was PBMCs. This receptor was taken from a girl aged 10 to 17 in good health and CMV-seropositive. This chain connects TRBV29-1 to TRBJ2-7; 11 bases align to TRBD2. CDR3 amino acids: CSATLAGDDEQYF. CDR3 sequence (DNA): TGCAGCGCCACACTAGCGGGAGACGACGAGCAGTACTTC.